This TCR beta chain comes out of a study of shared clonotypes between healthy human individuals. Study context: Three plates were used per donor for CD4 naive, three for CD4 memory, two for CD8 naive and one for CD8 memory. General study findings and limits: Compared with memory subsets, naive subsets generally had larger estimated richness. The sampled material consisted only of blood, and tissue repertoires are likely to differ.

Researchers divided each subset's genomic DNA evenly across several immunoSEQ plates. Produced via immunoSEQ multiplex PCR; TCRdb's table is partial and in-frame only. The table records roughly 2,000,000 clones, just over 90% of them present only once. The CDR3 extends over 12 amino acids. Germline V gene lookup returns CDR1 MDHEN and CDR2 SYDVKM. The V end lost 8 bases, the J end lost 0 bases, and 8 bases lay between the germline ends. For this clone: Its target is not known.

Naive CD8 cells lacked CD45RO and underwent positive selection for CCR7, leaving out terminally differentiated effector memory CD45RA+ cells. The rearrangement uses TRBV28 and TRBJ2-7; D is unresolved. The sample consisted of naive CD8+ T cells from PBMCs. The receptor comes from a man in his late teens or twenties in good health. Some clones in this sample may be carry-over from other donors' samples. The CDR3 DNA is TGTGCCAGCGTACGAAGCTCCTACGAGCAGTACTTC. It specifies CASVRSSYEQYF. The variable domain in full, completed from reference TRBV28 and TRBJ2-7, reads DVKVTQSSRYLVKRTGEKVFLECVQDMDHENMFWYRQDPGLGLRLIYFSYDVKMKEKGDIPEGYSVSREKKERFSLILESASTNQTSMYLCASVRSSYEQYFGPGTRLTVT.